The sequence of this T cell receptor (beta chain) was determined in a study of control samples from healthy donors and cancer patients. Sequencing was performed with immunoSEQ multiplex PCR; in TCRdb, only in-frame clones are kept and a portion is missing. The sample contains roughly 120,000 clones, 88% of which appear only once. The CDR3 covers 17 residues. Germline CDR1 SGHDN, CDR2 FVKESK. V lost 5 bases and J lost 5, with 23 bases in between. This TCR derives from a woman in her 70s in good health. V and J are TRBV14 and TRBJ2-3; a possible D gene is TRBD2 (6 bases). Sample: blood. CDR3 coding DNA: TGTGCCAGCAGCATACAAGGTCCGGGACCCGGGAGAGATACGCAGTATTTT. Amino acid sequence: CASSIQGPGPGRDTQYF.